These T cell receptor beta chains were read from a single sample in a study of blood T cell repertoires in COVID-19. Clones were sequenced by immunoSEQ multiplex PCR, and TCRdb holds only the in-frame ones, with some missing. The profile shows approximately 42,000 clones, roughly 70% of them singletons. Source material: peripheral blood. All receptors come from an older man with acute or convalescent COVID-19. Each CDR3 is given with its conserved first and last residue. Fields, in order: J gene, V gene, D gene, clone size, CDR3 protein, CDR3 DNA. A D gene is named only where the DNA matches it firmly. Clone size appears in some rows only: once, few, many, or a class for an expanded clone.

TRBJ1-2 TRBV10-2 - few CASSGAPPGGYTF TGCGCCAGCAGTGGAGCCCCGCCCGGGGGCTACACCTTC
TRBJ2-3 TRBV5-1 - once CASSSRVQATDTQYF TGCGCCAGCAGCTCCCGGGTCCAAGCAACAGATACGCAGTATTTT
TRBJ2-3 TRBV4-1 TRBD2 few CASSQEKAAGAQNTQYF TGCGCCAGCAGCCAAGAAAAGGCAGCGGGAGCCCAGAATACGCAGTATTTT
TRBJ2-7 TRBV19 TRBD1 few CASSIRPGQGAYEQYF TGTGCCAGTAGTATTCGTCCGGGACAGGGGGCTTACGAGCAGTACTTC
TRBJ1-1 TRBV3-1/TRBV3-2 - - CASSQHGTLNTEAFF TGTGCCAGCAGCCAACACGGGACACTTAACACTGAAGCTTTCTTT
TRBJ1-2 TRBV2 - - CASSIIQGGDGYTF TGTGCCAGCAGCATAATACAGGGTGGAGATGGCTACACCTTC
TRBJ2-3 TRBV28 TRBD2 - CASRGGDTQYF TGTGCCAGCCGGGGGGGGGATACGCAGTATTTT
TRBJ2-5 TRBV14 - - CASSQERGETQYF TGTGCCAGCAGCCAAGAAAGGGGGGAGACCCAGTACTTC
TRBJ2-3 TRBV7-9 TRBD1 once CASSLGRGPADTQYF TGTGCCAGCAGCTTAGGCAGGGGGCCAGCAGATACGCAGTATTTT
TRBJ2-5 TRBV13 TRBD2 - CASSLEGTSGTETQYF TGTGCCAGCAGCTTAGAAGGGACTAGCGGGACAGAGACCCAGTACTTC
TRBJ2-3 TRBV6-5 TRBD2 - CASAGLAGASDTQYF TGTGCCAGCGCGGGACTAGCGGGCGCCTCAGATACGCAGTATTTT
TRBJ2-6 TRBV11-2 TRBD2 - CASSLMGGTHSGANVLTF TGTGCCAGCAGCTTAATGGGGGGGACTCACTCTGGGGCCAACGTCCTGACTTTC
TRBJ1-1 TRBV6-6 - - CASSYSQAPNTEAFF TGTGCCAGCAGTTACTCGCAGGCACCGAACACTGAAGCTTTCTTT
TRBJ2-3 TRBV29-1 - - CSVLAAPPDTQYF TGCAGCGTTTTAGCGGCCCCCCCAGATACGCAGTATTTT
TRBJ2-5 TRBV11-2 TRBD2 once CASSFGLVETQYF TGTGCCAGCAGCTTCGGACTAGTAGAGACCCAGTACTTC
TRBJ2-7 TRBV19 - - CASSPGAGASEQYF TGTGCCAGTAGTCCCGGGGCGGGGGCGTCCGAGCAGTACTTC
TRBJ1-2 TRBV28 - - CASSLGGTHGYGYTF TGTGCCAGCAGTTTGGGCGGGACGCATGGCTATGGCTACACCTTC